Presented here are 2 T cell receptor beta chains from one specimen sequenced in a study of CD8+CD57+ T cells in acquired aplastic anemia. Both TCR beta VDJ combination and CDR3 sequence profiling were carried out. Genomic DNA was the template for this profiling. TCRdb called the reads again in MiXCR, with one record for every CDR3 protein. Of around 400,000 distinct CDR3 sequences listed, just under 70% were seen once; the top ten hold less than 4%. The sample was sorted CD4+, CD8+, or CD8+CD57+ T cells (not recorded which) from PBMCs. The receptor set was obtained from a human donor in good health, serving as a control.

This clonotype was observed at least ten times. The V call is TRBV19, the J call TRBJ2-1, with 7 bases fitting TRBD2. Germline V CDR1 and CDR2: LNHDA, SQIVND (reference sequence). The CDR3 extends over 13 amino acids. V gave up 11 bases and J gave up 6 bases; unmatched junction bases: 10. CDR3 region: CASGRVVANEQFF. CDR3 in DNA: TGTGCCTCAGGGAGGGTAGTAGCCAATGAGCAGTTCTTC. Combining the CDR3 with reference TRBV19 and TRBJ2-1 gives the whole variable domain DGGITQSPKYLFRKEGQNVTLSCEQNLNHDAMYWYRQDPGQGLRLIYYSQIVNDFQKGDIAEGYSVSREKKESFPLTVTSAQKNPTAFYLCASGRVVANEQFFGPGTRLTVL.

This clonotype was seen a handful of times. This rearrangement joins TRBV9 to TRBJ2-3; D is ambiguous. The V end lost 3 bases, the J end lost 6 bases, and 5 bases lay between the germline ends. The CDR3 has 11 residues. Germline values: CDR1 SGDLS, CDR2 YYNGEE. The CDR3 region is CASSGLDTQYF. The CDR3 DNA reads as TGTGCCAGCAGCGGTTTGGATACGCAGTATTTT.